This TCR beta chain emerged from a study of beta chain features in type 1 diabetes (dated by TCRdb to between 2018 and 2020). The study in broad terms: Patients and healthy donors did not differ in mean age, gender distribution, total cell number or subset yield. The study compared TCRB repertoires of sorted circulating CD4+ T cell subsets between recently diagnosed type 1 diabetes patients and matched healthy donors. A total of some 110 million sorted cells were examined across all samples, and the number of cells per subset was strongly correlated with RNA yield. Naive and central memory subsets were obtained from all 30 or so donors, but regulatory and stem cell-like memory subsets were isolated from only 8 patients and about 8 healthy donors. Here is what the overall study found, with its caveats: PCR might favor shorter templates, but patient and control samples were amplified and corrected together, so any skew would affect both groups equally. Patients with type 1 diabetes made fewer insertions and deleted more nucleotides at VDJ recombination sites, implying thymic rearrangement abnormalities. Because cDNA was sequenced instead of genomic DNA, highly expressing activated cells could be over-represented, though the groups showed no difference in activation or CD3 levels. The naive, central memory and regulatory TCRB repertoires appeared to resemble one another more closely among patients than among healthy donors. Because small numbers of individuals were included in the HLA sub-analyses, any influence of HLA type on TCRB rearrangement was left unresolved. A moderate but significant shortening of TCRB CDR3 length was observed in type 1 diabetes patients in all four CD4+ subsets.

The germline V gene sets CDR1 to SNHLY and CDR2 to FYNNEI. From the cysteine through the phenylalanine, the CDR3 covers 12 amino acids. Just CDR3 DNA is preserved here, 36 bases in frame from base 1. The trim is 4 bases for V and 3 bases for J, with a gap of 7 bases between the germline ends. Each donor gave one peripheral blood draw, approximately 110 mL on average, collected into heparinised tubes. A BD FACSAria II and a panel including CD45RO, CCR7, CD25, CD127, CD95 and CD27 were used to sort naive, central memory, regulatory and stem cell-like memory CD4+ T cells. Every sorted population had a purity above 98%. PBMCs were isolated immediately by Lymphoprep density gradient centrifugation and stained directly without culture. So that batch effects would be minimized, each experiment stained and sorted samples in pairs, pairing one healthy donor with one patient. All of the isolated RNA was reverse transcribed with the High Capacity cDNA Reverse Transcription Kit, so expressed TCRB transcripts were sequenced. Naive, central memory and regulatory T cell samples underwent deep immunoSEQ sequencing, averaging around 3.7 million total reads per sample. After sorted cells were lysed in RLT buffer, RNA was extracted with DNase-treated RNeasy Micro or Mini kits, with the choice depending on cell number. Each cell subset was processed on its own to prevent cross-contamination, while patient and healthy donor samples were processed together. TCRB sequences were amplified from cDNA with the immunoSEQ multiplex PCR, producing 87-bp fragments spanning the CDR3 region. Amplicons were sequenced on the Illumina HiSeq platform. The study's processing was this. Synthetic template baselines were used to correct PCR bias computationally, reads within Hamming distance 2 were collapsed together, and singletons that could not be merged were discarded. Reads were aligned against IMGT so that V, D and J genes, CDR3 length and insertions or deletions at six rearrangement sites could be assigned. Clonotype counts were normalized to sorted cell number within each subset before computing true diversity and Gini coefficients with the tcR R package. The overlap coefficient, calculated on TCRB nucleotide sequences, was used to quantify repertoire sharing. As a proxy for the pre-selection repertoire, out-of-frame TCRB sequences from naive cells were analyzed. TCRdb re-hosts the immuneACCESS table, in-frame sequences only. Its copies lack some clones; in the studies checked, an unresolved V gene accounts for under half of them, and the cause for the rest is not known. V and J calls and clone size are copied from that table; D and trimming were computed from the DNA. The sample contains 130,000 to 150,000 clones, 10% of them found a single time. The ten largest account for about 1.3% of the sample.

For this clone: Its specific antigen is unknown. It has no much larger one-base neighbor in the sample; base qualities were not kept.

Sequenced: naive CD4+ T cells from blood. The cell subset or site label, as the study defines it: true naive CD4+ T cells. This receptor chain uses TRBV2 and TRBJ2-7; there is no confident call for the D gene. The sequence was collected from a man aged 18-30 years in good health. The CDR3 protein is CASSVGGYEQYF. At the DNA level, the sequence is TGTGCCAGCAGTGTTGGCGGCTACGAGCAGTACTTC.